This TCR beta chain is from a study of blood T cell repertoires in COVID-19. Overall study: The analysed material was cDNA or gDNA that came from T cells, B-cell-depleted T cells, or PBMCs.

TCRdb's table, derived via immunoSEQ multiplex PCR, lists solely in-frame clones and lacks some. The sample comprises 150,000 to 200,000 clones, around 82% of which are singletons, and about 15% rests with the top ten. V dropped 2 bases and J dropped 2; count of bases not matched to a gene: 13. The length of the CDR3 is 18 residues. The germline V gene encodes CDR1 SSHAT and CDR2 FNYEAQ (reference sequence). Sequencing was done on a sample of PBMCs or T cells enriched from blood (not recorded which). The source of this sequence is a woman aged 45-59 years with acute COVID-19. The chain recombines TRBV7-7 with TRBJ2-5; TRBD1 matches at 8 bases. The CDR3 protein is CASSLSPQGGEEQETQYF. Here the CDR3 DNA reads TGTGCCAGCAGCTTATCACCACAGGGGGGCGAGGAGCAAGAGACCCAGTACTTC.